This T cell receptor (beta chain) was sequenced for a study of T-cell reconstitution after alpha-beta-depleted transplantation in children. This clonotype turned up a few times. This CDR3 is 16 amino acids long. Germline assignment: CDR1 SGHTA and CDR2 FQGNSA. J gave up 5 bases and V 6 bases, and 10 bases lay outside the gene matches. A TCRbeta library incorporating unique molecular identifiers was prepared. TCRdb analysed the PCR reads with MiXCR anew, one entry per CDR3 protein. Of about 640,000 distinct CDR3 sequences listed, approximately 16% are singletons. This sequence was found in a human donor who donated a stem cell graft to a child with acute myeloid leukemia. The genes are TRBV7-2 and TRBJ2-1; 10 bases map to TRBD2. The sequencing used PBMCs from the stem cell graft donor, collected from the stem cell graft. CDR3 DNA: TGTGCCAGCAGACAGCCTCTAGCGGGGGACCACAATGAGCAGTTCTTC. This sequence encodes CASRQPLAGDHNEQFF.